The 15 T cell receptor beta chains below all came from one sample that was sequenced in a study of neurological immune-mediated disorders. TCRdb redid the calling of the 5' RACE reads with MiXCR, one entry per CDR3 protein. The sample has about 48,000 distinct CDR3 sequences, around 5.3% seen once. Input material: CD4+ T cells from blood. The receptors originated from a woman aged 18-35 years with multiple sclerosis.

This chain joins TRBV9 and TRBJ1-3; maybe TRBD1 (5 bases). Germline V gives CDR1 SGDLS, CDR2 YYNGEE. V was clipped by 0 bases and J by 1 base, with 5 bases between them. The CDR3 totals 14 residues. CDR3 in amino acids: CASSVGTSGNTIYF. In DNA, the CDR3 is TGTGCCAGCAGCGTAGGGACATCTGGAAACACCATATATTTT.

This clonotype was observed many times. V is TRBV5-1 and J is TRBJ1-3; no reliable D call. With 4 bases removed from V and 0 bases from J, the gap between germline ends came to 14 bases. The CDR3 has 16 amino acids. The germline CDR1 and CDR2 sequences are SGHRS and YFSETQ. This CDR3 reads CASSTPDGSSGNTIYF. CDR3 sequence (DNA): TGCGCCAGCAGCACTCCCGACGGTTCCTCTGGAAACACCATATATTTT. Variable domain in full (rest from reference TRBV5-1 and TRBJ1-3): KAGVTQTPRYLIKTRGQQVTLSCSPISGHRSVSWYQQTPGQGLQFLFEYFSETQRNKGNFPGRFSGRQFSNSRSEMNVSTLELGDSALYLCASSTPDGSSGNTIYFGEGSWLTVV.

Many counts were recorded for this clonotype. The CDR3 DNA sequence: TGTGCCAGCAGTGTACAGGGGTTTACCTCTGGAAACACCATATATTTT. Its translation is CASSVQGFTSGNTIYF. This chain links TRBV12-3 or TRBV12-4 with TRBJ1-3; 7 bases are shared with TRBD1. The CDR3 runs to 16 residues. Trimming at V came to 5 bases and at J to 0 bases, leaving 7 bases not matched to a gene.

By sample share, this clonotype is medium-sized. This chain connects TRBV20-1 to TRBJ2-2, with D unclear. V was pared by 0 bases and J by 1 base, with 0 bases between. Germline lookup yields CDR1 DFQATT and CDR2 SNEGSKA (reference sequence). The CDR3 extends over 12 amino acids. CDR3 sequence (DNA): TGCAGTGCTAGAGAGAACACCGGGGAGCTGTTTTTT. Protein product: CSARENTGELFF.

This clonotype was recorded at least ten times. The chain is built from TRBV5-1 and TRBJ2-2; D possibly matches TRBD1 or TRBD2 (5 bases each). Germline assignment: CDR1 SGHRS and CDR2 YFSETQ. The germline V and J ends were trimmed by 2 bases and 4 bases, with 9 bases remaining between them. The CDR3 runs to 14 residues. CDR3 amino acids: CASSFGGTTGELFF. CDR3 nucleotides: TGCGCCAGCAGCTTTGGGGGAACCACCGGGGAGCTGTTTTTT.

Ten or more counts support this clonotype. The V and J genes are TRBV10-3 and TRBJ2-1, with a weak D call TRBD2 (5 bases). CDR1 and CDR2 (germline): ENHRY, SYGVKD. Trimming removed 7 bases from V and 5 bases from J, with 12 bases in between. The CDR3 length is 13 residues. CDR3 amino acids: CAIMESGDNEQFF. The DNA of the CDR3 is TGTGCCATCATGGAATCCGGGGACAATGAGCAGTTCTTC.

At least ten counts were recorded for this clonotype. This may be a read error: a much more frequent sequence differs by one nucleotide. The chain couples TRBV20-1 to TRBJ2-4; 11 bases map to TRBD2. Trimming cost V 5 bases and J 6 bases; bases outside gene matches: 6. The CDR3 totals 14 residues. Germline V gives CDR1 DFQATT, CDR2 SNEGSKA (reference sequence). The CDR3 reads CSARQLAGANIQYF. The CDR3 nucleotides read TGCAGTGCTCGCCAACTAGCGGGGGCAAACATTCAGTACTTC.

In its sample, this clonotype was seen many times. The rearrangement joins TRBV14 to TRBJ1-1; a possible D gene is TRBD1 (5 bases). V was cut by 1 base and J by 5 bases, with 14 bases left in between. Germline CDR1 reads SGHDN; CDR2 reads FVKESK. CDR3 size: 15 residues. CDR3 bases: TGTGCCAGCAGCCAAGGGGGCTTGGTGGGGACTGAAGCTTTCTTT. Its translation: CASSQGGLVGTEAFF.

At least ten counts were recorded for this clonotype. The chain is built from TRBV25-1 and TRBJ1-1; D gene ambiguous. The CDR3 has 15 amino acids. The germline CDR1 and CDR2 sequences are MGHDK and SYGVNS. Trimming shortened V by 2 bases and J by 1 base, and 11 bases separated the two germline ends. CDR3 loop: CASSEAETQNTEAFF. CDR3 nucleotides: TGTGCCAGCAGTGAAGCAGAGACCCAGAACACTGAAGCTTTCTTT.

This clonotype has ten or more counts. J is TRBJ2-5 and V is TRBV29-1, with D perhaps TRBD1 (6 bases). The CDR3 spans 11 residues. Trimming took 7 bases from V and 2 from J, leaving 8 bases between them. Germline CDR1 and CDR2: SQVTM and ANQGSEA. The DNA for the CDR3 is TGCAGCGCACAGGGTCAAGAGACCCAGTACTTC. The encoded protein is CSAQGQETQYF.

This clonotype showed up many times. The chain has TRBV6-1 and TRBJ1-1; TRBD1 is a possible D gene (6 bases). The CDR3 is 14 residues long. Germline values: CDR1 MNHNS, CDR2 SASEGT. Between the trimmed V and J ends, which lost 4 bases and 5 bases, there was a span of 14 bases. The CDR3 protein is CASSGRTVWTEAFF. The DNA for the CDR3 is TGTGCCAGCAGTGGCCGGACAGTTTGGACTGAAGCTTTCTTT.

This clonotype was detected ten times or more. The chain carries TRBV25-1 and TRBJ2-3, with 14 bases identical to TRBD2. This CDR3 contains 20 residues. The junction had 12 bases not matched to a gene; V was cut back by 0 bases and J by 4 bases. CDR1 MGHDK and CDR2 SYGVNS come from the germline V gene. The CDR3 reads CASSEYGAAGLAGAADTQYF. The CDR3 DNA reads as TGTGCCAGCAGTGAATATGGGGCAGCGGGACTAGCGGGGGCGGCAGATACGCAGTATTTT.

Note on this clonotype: A read error may be the cause here, since a much bigger clone is one base away. The chain carries TRBV28 and TRBJ1-1; D is possibly TRBD1 (6 bases). Trimming pared 2 bases from V and 6 bases from J, leaving 19 bases between. CDR3 length: 16 amino acids. CDR1 is MDHEN, CDR2 SYDVKM, per germline. CDR3 sequence: CASSLGGETGHAEAFF. The CDR3 DNA sequence: TGTGCCAGCAGTTTAGGTGGGGAGACAGGTCATGCTGAAGCTTTCTTT.

The table lists this clonotype with many counts. This chain uses TRBV20-1 with TRBJ2-7; 12 bases agree with TRBD2. The junction had 10 bases not matched to a gene; V was cut back by 4 bases and J by 6 bases. Looked up from germline, CDR1 is DFQATT and CDR2 is SNEGSKA (reference sequence). The CDR3 totals 15 residues. The CDR3 bases are TGCAGTGCTAAAGAGTCGTCTAGCGGGGGGGCCGAGCAGTACTTC. The encoded protein is CSAKESSSGGAEQYF.

This clonotype was counted ten times or more. V gene TRBV5-1 combines with J gene TRBJ1-2; 7 bases match TRBD1. The germline V gene has CDR1 SGHRS and CDR2 YFSETQ. The CDR3 runs to 15 residues. V trimming: 1 base; J trimming: 0 bases; junction bases outside the gene matches: 3. The CDR3 spells CASSLYTGANYGYTF. The CDR3 DNA reads TGCGCCAGCAGCTTGTATACAGGGGCTAACTATGGCTACACCTTC.